This T cell receptor (beta chain) emerged from a study of cytomegalovirus exposure and HLA in healthy donors. Regarding the study as a whole: TCR beta chain V- and J-gene trimming was linked, in a later analysis, to a missense variant in DCLRE1C.

Amplification used 60 Vbeta primers and 13 Jbeta primers. Generated by immunoSEQ multiplex PCR, the TCRdb table keeps only in-frame clones and is missing some. The table includes 120,000 or so clones, around 78% detected once. In the case of this clone: Its specificity is unknown.

Germline-derived CDR1 and CDR2 are MDHEN and SYDVKM. The length of the CDR3 is 13 residues. V was trimmed by 3 bases and J by 4 bases, leaving 8 bases between them. The sample taken for sequencing was PBMCs. The TCR was taken from a woman aged 40-49 years in good health and CMV-seronegative. The V call is TRBV28, the J call TRBJ2-3; D perhaps matches TRBD2 (5 bases). The CDR3 nucleotides read TGTGCCAGCAGTTTGGACGGGGCAGATACGCAGTATTTT. Its translation: CASSLDGADTQYF.